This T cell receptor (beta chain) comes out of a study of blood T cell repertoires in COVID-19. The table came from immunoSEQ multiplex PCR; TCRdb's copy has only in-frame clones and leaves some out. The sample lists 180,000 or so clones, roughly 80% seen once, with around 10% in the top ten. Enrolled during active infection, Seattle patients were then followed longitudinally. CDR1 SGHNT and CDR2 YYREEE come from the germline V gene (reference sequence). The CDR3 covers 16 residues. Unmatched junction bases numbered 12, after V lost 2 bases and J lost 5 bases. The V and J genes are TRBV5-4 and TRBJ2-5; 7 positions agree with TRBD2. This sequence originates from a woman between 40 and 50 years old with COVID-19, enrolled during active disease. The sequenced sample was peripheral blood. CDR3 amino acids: CASSFGGSSGSETQYF. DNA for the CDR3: TGTGCCAGCAGCTTCGGGGGTTCTAGCGGCTCGGAGACCCAGTACTTC.